Below, one TCR beta chain is given with its context. TCRdb called the 5' RACE reads again in MiXCR, with one record for every CDR3 protein. Of some 1,600,000 distinct CDR3 sequences listed, around a third are singletons. This record comes from a study of identical twins. The CDR3 is 17 amino acids. The germline V gene has CDR1 SEHNR and CDR2 FQNEAQ (reference sequence). V was shortened by 0 bases and J by 0 bases, with 12 bases between the two germline ends. The sample comprised cord blood. This chain joins TRBV7-9 and TRBJ1-3, with a possible D match to TRBD1 (5 bases). The clonotype was recovered from a newborn girl in good health. CDR3 in DNA: TGTGCCAGCAGCTTAGCGCGGGGACCGAGCTCTGGAAACACCATATATTTT. It translates to CASSLARGPSSGNTIYF.